This TCR beta chain was sequenced for a study of blood T cell repertoires in COVID-19. The germline V gene has CDR1 SGHTA and CDR2 FQGNSA. This CDR3 contains 15 residues. Data came from immunoSEQ multiplex PCR; TCRdb stores just in-frame clones and leaves some out. Of 400,000 or so clones in the sample, approximately 90% were seen once. In regard to this clone: One end of the junction is discordant with germline, which a read error may explain.

This clonotype originated in a man aged 25 to 45 who had recovered from COVID-19. The rearrangement links TRBV7-2 to TRBJ2-1; 10 positions agree with TRBD2. Sequences were obtained from PBMCs or T cells enriched from blood (not recorded which). The CDR3 sequence: CASSVATSGTNEQFF. The CDR3 region has the DNA TGTGCCAGCAGCGTAGCCACTAGCGGGACCAATGAGCAGTTCTTC.